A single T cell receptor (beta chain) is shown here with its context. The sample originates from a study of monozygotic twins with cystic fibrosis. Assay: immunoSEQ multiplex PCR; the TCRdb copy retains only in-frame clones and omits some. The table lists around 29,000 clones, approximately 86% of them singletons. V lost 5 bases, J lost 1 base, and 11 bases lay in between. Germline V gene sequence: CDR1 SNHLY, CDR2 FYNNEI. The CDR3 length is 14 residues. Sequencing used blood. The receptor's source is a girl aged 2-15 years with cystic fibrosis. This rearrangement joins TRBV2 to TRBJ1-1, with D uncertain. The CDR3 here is CASSLEGRNTEAFF. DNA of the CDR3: TGTGCCAGCAGTCTCGAGGGAAGGAACACTGAAGCTTTCTTT. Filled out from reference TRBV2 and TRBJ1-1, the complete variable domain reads EPEVTQTPSHQVTQMGQEVILRCVPISNHLYFYWYRQILGQKVEFLVSFYNNEISEKSEIFDDQFSVERPDGSNFTLKIRSTKLEDSAMYFCASSLEGRNTEAFFGQGTRLTVV.